A single sample is the source of the 14 T cell receptor beta chains below, sequenced in a study of shared clonotypes between healthy human individuals. Assay used: immunoSEQ multiplex PCR; TCRdb lists only in-frame clones, some missing. The table records a few hundred thousand clones, over 75% of them present only once. The material sequenced was memory CD8+ T cells sorted from blood. Subset defined: CD45RO+ cells pooled with CCR7-negative TemRA cells. These receptors all stem from a man aged 18 to 29 in good health.

This chain joins TRBV5-6 and TRBJ1-1, with D uncertain. The CDR3 is 11 amino acids. CDR1 and CDR2 (germline): SGHDT, YYEEEE. Trimming shortened V by 4 bases and J by 9 bases, and 10 bases separated the two germline ends. The CDR3 here is CASSRGRKAFF. As DNA, the CDR3 is TGTGCCAGCAGCCGAGGGAGGAAAGCTTTCTTT.

This chain joins TRBV5-6 and TRBJ1-1; perhaps TRBD1 as D (5 bases). The CDR3 sequence is 14 residues long. V was clipped by 4 bases and J by 1 base, with 11 bases between them. Germline assignment: CDR1 SGHDT and CDR2 YYEEEE. The CDR3 spells CASSESTGNTEAFF. The CDR3 region has the DNA TGTGCCAGCAGCGAATCTACAGGGAACACTGAAGCTTTCTTT.

CDR3 sequence reads: CATSGRFAETQYF. CDR3 in DNA: TGTGCCACCAGCGGGAGGTTCGCAGAGACCCAGTACTTC. The chain is built from TRBV15 and TRBJ2-5; weak D call: TRBD2 (6 bases). Germline V lookup: CDR1 LNHNV, CDR2 YYDKDF (reference sequence). The germline V and J ends were trimmed by 5 bases and 4 bases, with 11 bases remaining between them. This CDR3 is 13 amino acids long.

This clone was observed at least ten times. The V and J genes are TRBV7-9 and TRBJ2-1; 9 bases align to TRBD2. The V and J ends lost 4 bases and 8 bases, in that order; junction bases with no gene match: 15. Germline-derived CDR1 and CDR2 are SEHNR and FQNEAQ (reference sequence). The CDR3 extends over 17 amino acids. The CDR3, as DNA: TGTGCCAGCAGCTCGGGACTAGCCCCCGGGGCAATAGATGAGCAGTTCTTC. It codes for CASSSGLAPGAIDEQFF.

V usage is TRBV2 and J usage is TRBJ2-1; 9 bases fit TRBD1. The CDR3 runs to 15 residues. Germline V gene lookup returns CDR1 SNHLY and CDR2 FYNNEI. V dropped 5 bases and J dropped 9; count of bases not matched to a gene: 11. The CDR3 spells CASSYTRDRDSEQFF. CDR3 in DNA: TGTGCCAGCAGTTACACCCGGGACAGGGACAGTGAGCAGTTCTTC.

This chain links TRBV7-6 with TRBJ2-2; D is possibly TRBD2 (6 bases). Trimming removed 4 bases from V and 9 bases from J, with 12 bases in between. This CDR3 comprises 13 residues. Germline CDR1 is SGHVS and CDR2 is FNYEAQ. The CDR3 nucleotides read TGTGCCAGCAGCTCGGGGGAAGCCTGGGAGCTGTTTTTT. Protein product: CASSSGEAWELFF. Filled out from reference TRBV7-6 and TRBJ2-2, the complete variable domain reads GAGVSQSPRYKVTKRGQDVALRCDPISGHVSLYWYRQALGQGPEFLTYFNYEAQQDKSGLPNDRFSAERPEGSISTLTIQRTEQRDSAMYRCASSSGEAWELFFGEGSRLTVL.

The chain joins TRBV11-2 to TRBJ2-3; 10 bases fit TRBD2. CDR1 is SGHAT and CDR2 is FQNNGV in the germline V gene. The CDR3 covers 15 residues. Trimming removed 2 bases from V and 3 bases from J; junction bases left unmatched: 2. This chain's CDR3 is CASSLLLAGTDTQYF. The CDR3 DNA is TGTGCCAGCAGCTTACTACTAGCGGGGACAGATACGCAGTATTTT.

V is TRBV5-4 and J is TRBJ2-2; possible D gene TRBD2, 6 bases. The CDR3 runs 16 residues. Trimming cost V 4 bases and J 1 base, with 14 bases left between them. From germline, CDR1 is SGHNT and CDR2 YYREEE (reference sequence). The CDR3 here is CASSRYGTLNTGELFF. The CDR3 coding sequence is TGTGCCAGCAGCCGTTACGGGACTCTGAACACCGGGGAGCTGTTTTTT.

This rearrangement joins TRBV29-1 to TRBJ2-1; 7 nucleotides align to TRBD2. With 7 bases clipped from V and 7 bases from J, the junction kept 7 bases outside the gene matches. The germline V gene has CDR1 SQVTM and CDR2 ANQGSEA. The CDR3 sequence is 12 residues long. CDR3 in DNA: TGCAGCGCCGGGGGGATGGAGAATGAGCAGTTCTTC. Translated: CSAGGMENEQFF.

The chain uses TRBV27 and TRBJ1-2; 9 bases agree with TRBD1. Germline V lookup: CDR1 MNHEY, CDR2 SMNVEV (reference sequence). The CDR3 loop spans 13 amino acids. The trim removed 5 bases at V and 8 bases at J, leaving 6 bases unmatched. DNA for the CDR3: TGTGCCAGCAGTCAATACAGGGGGCTCGGCTACACCTTC. It encodes CASSQYRGLGYTF.

This chain links TRBV6-5 with TRBJ2-5; D possibly uses TRBD1 or TRBD2 (5 bases each). The CDR3 contains 15 residues. Trimming shortened V by 2 bases and J by 5 bases, and 15 bases separated the two germline ends. Germline-derived CDR1 and CDR2 are MNHEY and SVGAGI. CDR3 nucleotide sequence: TGTGCCAGCAGTTACGGCAGGGAGTTATCCGAGACCCAGTACTTC. It yields the protein CASSYGRELSETQYF.

The chain couples TRBV4-1 to TRBJ1-5; tentatively, D is TRBD1 (5 bases). This CDR3 comprises 15 residues. Trimming stripped 1 base from V and 5 bases from J, with 12 bases between. CDR1 is MGHRA and CDR2 is YSYEKL in the germline V gene. The CDR3 sequence is CASSQVGGEDQPQHF. CDR3 DNA sequence: TGCGCCAGCAGCCAAGTTGGGGGGGAGGATCAGCCCCAGCATTTT.

The V call is TRBV4-1, the J call TRBJ1-2; D unclear. Trimming pared 4 bases from V and 1 base from J, leaving 16 bases between. The V gene's germline CDR1 is MGHRA and CDR2 YSYEKL. This CDR3 spans 16 amino acids. DNA for the CDR3: TGCGCCAGCAGCCTAAGAGTGGCGGAATATAACTATGGCTACACCTTC. The encoded protein is CASSLRVAEYNYGYTF.

This clone has a single count. The V gene is TRBV10-3, the J gene TRBJ1-5; D may be TRBD1 (5 bases). V dropped 0 bases and J dropped 6 bases, with 18 bases sitting between them. Germline CDR1 reads ENHRY; CDR2 reads SYGVKD. CDR3 length equals 17 residues. The CDR3 sequence is CAISESASWGSAQPQHF. CDR3 nucleotides: TGTGCCATCAGTGAGTCGGCTAGTTGGGGGTCTGCTCAGCCCCAGCATTTT.